A selection of T cell receptor beta chains follows, all from one sample in a study of radiotherapy plus CTLA-4 blockade in lung cancer. Measured with immunoSEQ multiplex PCR; TCRdb has only the in-frame clones, and not every one. The data hold under 100,000 clones, with over 80% observed a single time. The sample was peripheral blood, taken from a patient treated with radiotherapy plus ipilimumab. These receptors were collected from a human donor with non-small cell lung cancer that progressed on radiotherapy plus ipilimumab. The CDR3 runs from the conserved cysteine through the conserved F or W. D genes are given only for firm matches.

CDR3 | D | J | length | V
CASSQYGGPGNTIYF | NA | TRBJ1-3 | 15 | TRBV4-1
CASSLDPLGAYSGNTIYF | NA | TRBJ1-3 | 18 | TRBV11-3
CAWFRPGLAEGGEQYF | TRBD2 | TRBJ2-7 | 16 | TRBV30
CASSPGGLPETQYF | TRBD2 | TRBJ2-5 | 14 | TRBV7-2
CAWSRYYGYTF | NA | TRBJ1-2 | 11 | TRBV30
CASSPQRGAYEQYF | NA | TRBJ2-7 | 14 | TRBV11-2
CASSFGLLPEQYF | NA | TRBJ2-7 | 13 | TRBV28
CASSPPDRGRGEAFF | TRBD1 | TRBJ1-1 | 15 | TRBV6-5
CASSVGSGSWNEQFF | TRBD2 | TRBJ2-1 | 15 | TRBV9
CASSYGSGANVLTF | NA | TRBJ2-6 | 14 | TRBV6-5
CASSEHGLAYNEQFF | TRBD2 | TRBJ2-1 | 15 | TRBV25-1
CATLQALGEKLFF | NA | TRBJ1-4 | 13 | TRBV6-1
CASSVQDSGNTIYF | NA | TRBJ1-3 | 14 | TRBV9
CAWSVNGVSSPLHF | NA | TRBJ1-6 | 14 | TRBV30
CASSLVPGLAGTDTQYF | TRBD2 | TRBJ2-3 | 17 | TRBV5-1
CASSPRQVTYEQYF | NA | TRBJ2-7 | 14 | TRBV6-5
CAWSVRAGEQYF | NA | TRBJ2-7 | 12 | TRBV30
CASSVGGTSNEQFF | NA | TRBJ2-1 | 14 | TRBV9
CASASRGANTEAFF | NA | TRBJ1-1 | 14 | TRBV11-3
CASSLDLGKLFF | NA | TRBJ1-4 | 12 | TRBV5-4
CASSPRIAGINEQFF | TRBD2 | TRBJ2-1 | 15 | TRBV5-1
CSGGQRNTEAFF | TRBD1 | TRBJ1-1 | 12 | TRBV29-1
CASSLETGVTEAFF | TRBD1 | TRBJ1-1 | 14 | TRBV5-1
CASSASTSTDTQYF | NA | TRBJ2-3 | 14 | TRBV7-7
CASSPSRGDYGYTF | NA | TRBJ1-2 | 14 | TRBV4-1
CASSPTPVNSPLHF | NA | TRBJ1-6 | 14 | TRBV18
CASSGTLTGWDYGYTF | TRBD1 | TRBJ1-2 | 16 | TRBV9
CASSQVGTGGRTDTQYF | TRBD1 | TRBJ2-3 | 17 | TRBV4-1
CASSLDSLSEQYF | NA | TRBJ2-7 | 13 | TRBV11-3
CASSKTGTPTYEQYF | NA | TRBJ2-7 | 15 | TRBV9
CASSLFPGRDRAGGAGADTQYF | NA | TRBJ2-3 | 22 | TRBV27
CASSPGAVQNEQFF | NA | TRBJ2-1 | 14 | TRBV7-9
CASSWGPGVTEAFF | NA | TRBJ1-1 | 14 | TRBV6-5
CASSEYAGELFF | NA | TRBJ2-2 | 12 | TRBV2
CASRGQGGYAAFF | TRBD1 | TRBJ1-1 | 13 | TRBV28
CASSQDPASGAYEQYF | TRBD2 | TRBJ2-7 | 16 | TRBV4-1